A selection of T cell receptor beta chains follows, all from one sample in a study of blood T cell repertoires in COVID-19. Data came from immunoSEQ multiplex PCR; TCRdb stores just in-frame clones and leaves some out. The data contain 40,000 to 50,000 clones, under 90% of them singletons. Sequencing was performed on peripheral blood. The receptors originated from a man in his fifties with active COVID-19. The CDR3 runs from the conserved cysteine through the conserved F or W. Fields, in order: V gene, clone size, D gene, CDR3 length, J gene, CDR3 protein, CDR3 DNA. The D gene is left open where the match is weak. Clone size is stated in some rows and not others, as once, few, many or a class when expanded.

>TRBV27|.|.|14|TRBJ1-5
CAFRDSGDNQPQHF
TGTGCCTTCCGGGACTCAGGAGACAATCAGCCCCAGCATTTT
>TRBV27|.|TRBD2|13|TRBJ2-7
CASRTSLFHEQYF
TGTGCCAGCAGGACTAGCCTCTTCCACGAGCAGTACTTC
>TRBV6-4|.|.|14|TRBJ2-1
CASSDRQGPNEQFF
TGTGCCAGCAGTGACCGCCAGGGGCCAAATGAGCAGTTCTTC
>TRBV18|.|TRBD1|15|TRBJ2-7
CASSPRTGATYEQYF
TGTGCCAGCTCACCCAGGACAGGAGCGACCTACGAGCAGTACTTC
>TRBV12-3/TRBV12-4|.|TRBD1|13|TRBJ2-7
CASSLGQVYEQYF
TGTGCCAGCAGTTTGGGACAGGTCTACGAGCAGTACTTC
>TRBV5-6|.|TRBD1|14|TRBJ1-1
CASTGGGGNTEAFF
TGTGCCAGCACTGGAGGGGGCGGGAACACTGAAGCTTTCTTT
>TRBV7-8|.|.|15|TRBJ2-2
CASSWGAANTGELFF
TGTGCCAGCAGCTGGGGCGCTGCGAACACCGGGGAGCTGTTTTTT
>TRBV3-1/TRBV3-2|.|TRBD2|20|TRBJ2-1
CASSQDSCLADVSSYNEQFF
TGTGCCAGCAGCCAAGATTCCTGCCTAGCGGATGTTAGCTCCTACAATGAGCAGTTCTTC
>TRBV29-1|.|TRBD2|16|TRBJ2-1
CSVGTLRTSGYNEQFF
TGCAGCGTTGGGACACTAAGGACTAGCGGCTACAATGAGCAGTTCTTC
>TRBV19|.|.|13|TRBJ2-7
CASSIDPKYEQYF
TGTGCCAGTAGTATAGACCCTAAGTACGAGCAGTACTTC
>TRBV4-3|.|.|14|TRBJ1-1
CASSQDPGDTEAFF
TGCGCCAGCAGCCAAGATCCCGGGGACACTGAAGCTTTCTTT
>TRBV11-2|.|TRBD1|13|TRBJ2-3
CASSLGQGDTQYF
TGTGCCAGCAGCTTGGGACAGGGGGATACGCAGTATTTT
>TRBV27|.|.|13|TRBJ1-1
CASSLGTTTEAFF
TGTGCCAGCAGTTTGGGGACAACCACAGAAGCTTTCTTT
>TRBV6-5|once|TRBD2|14|TRBJ2-7
CASRPAGGPGEQYF
TGTGCCAGCAGACCAGCGGGAGGGCCGGGCGAGCAGTACTTC
>TRBV27|.|TRBD1|15|TRBJ1-5
CASSPPGQGGQPQHF
TGTGCCAGCAGTCCACCGGGACAGGGTGGTCAGCCCCAGCATTTT
>TRBV9|few|.|17|TRBJ2-1
CASSENRQLRGNREQFF
TGTGCCAGCAGCGAGAACAGACAACTAAGGGGAAATCGGGAGCAGTTCTTC
>TRBV19|once|TRBD2|15|TRBJ2-2
CATQVAGVQAGELFF
TGTGCCACCCAGGTAGCGGGAGTTCAAGCCGGGGAGCTGTTTTTT
>TRBV7-2|.|TRBD1|14|TRBJ2-7
CASSSDRGAYEQYF
TGTGCCAGCAGCTCGGACAGGGGAGCCTACGAGCAGTACTTC
>TRBV6-5|.|TRBD1|12|TRBJ1-1
CASIWDRLEAFF
TGTGCCAGCATATGGGACAGACTAGAAGCTTTCTTT
>TRBV4-1|.|TRBD1|17|TRBJ2-3
CASSQASTGGLSDTQYF
TGCGCCAGCAGCCAAGCCTCGACAGGGGGATTATCAGATACGCAGTATTTT
>TRBV9|.|.|13|TRBJ1-1
CASSVETGTEAFF
TGTGCCAGCAGCGTAGAGACGGGCACTGAAGCTTTCTTT
>TRBV27|once|.|13|TRBJ2-3
CASRYGGSDTQYF
TGTGCCAGCAGATATGGAGGATCAGATACGCAGTATTTT
>TRBV18|.|TRBD1|14|TRBJ1-2
CASSPGTDSFGYTF
TGTGCCAGCTCACCCGGGACAGACTCTTTTGGCTACACCTTC
>TRBV6-2/TRBV6-3|.|TRBD2|14|TRBJ2-1
CASSPGLASGEQFF
TGTGCCAGCAGCCCGGGACTAGCGAGCGGTGAGCAGTTCTTC
>TRBV6-2/TRBV6-3|.|TRBD1|16|TRBJ1-2
CASSTGTGGSVVGYTF
TGTGCCAGCAGCACCGGGACAGGGGGCTCGGTAGTTGGCTACACCTTC
>TRBV11-2|few|TRBD2|15|TRBJ2-5
CASSLILAGLETQYF
TGTGCCAGCAGCTTAATTCTAGCGGGCTTAGAGACCCAGTACTTC
>TRBV5-1|.|TRBD1|16|TRBJ2-7
CASSLAGTGVTYEQYF
TGCGCCAGCAGCTTGGCCGGGACAGGGGTAACCTACGAGCAGTACTTC
>TRBV3-1/TRBV3-2|.|TRBD2|17|TRBJ2-3
CASSQIHLAGTTDTQYF
TGTGCCAGCAGCCAGATCCATCTAGCGGGAACCACAGATACGCAGTATTTT
>TRBV25-1|.|TRBD1|16|TRBJ1-5
CASSDGGTGGNQPQHF
TGTGCCAGCAGTGATGGAGGGACAGGGGGCAATCAGCCCCAGCATTTT
>TRBV4-2|.|TRBD2|15|TRBJ2-3
CASSFRLADTDTQYF
TGTGCCAGCAGCTTTCGACTAGCGGACACAGATACGCAGTATTTT
>TRBV7-8|once|.|14|TRBJ2-1
CASSLESRYDEQFF
TGTGCCAGCAGCTTAGAGTCTAGGTACGATGAGCAGTTCTTC
>TRBV19|.|.|16|TRBJ1-4
CASSIGAGRPNEKLFF
TGTGCCAGTAGTATAGGGGCGGGGCGCCCCAATGAAAAACTGTTTTTT
>TRBV6-2/TRBV6-3|.|.|13|TRBJ2-7
CASSYDRNYEQYF
TGTGCCAGCAGTTACGACAGGAACTACGAGCAGTACTTC
>TRBV7-9|.|.|12|TRBJ2-7
CASSAGRYEQYF
TGTGCCAGCAGCGCCGGGAGATACGAGCAGTACTTC
>TRBV27|.|.|15|TRBJ2-7
CASSLFSNLEYEQYF
TGTGCCAGCAGTTTATTCTCGAACCTCGAGTACGAGCAGTACTTC
>TRBV6-6|.|TRBD1|16|TRBJ2-7
CASTQAPGQGVHEQYF
TGTGCCAGCACCCAGGCCCCGGGACAGGGGGTCCACGAGCAGTACTTC
>TRBV5-1|.|TRBD2|15|TRBJ2-7
CASSLTSGSSYEQYF
TGCGCCAGCAGCTTGACTAGCGGGAGCTCCTACGAGCAGTACTTC
>TRBV11-1|.|TRBD1|15|TRBJ2-7
CASSPRDRGNYEQYF
TGTGCCAGCAGCCCCCGGGACAGGGGAAACTACGAGCAGTACTTC
>TRBV14|.|TRBD1|13|TRBJ2-7
CASSRDRIYEQYF
TGTGCCAGCAGCCGGGACAGGATCTACGAGCAGTACTTC
>TRBV12-5|.|TRBD1|18|TRBJ1-3
CASGSGTGGGSSGNTIYF
TGTGCTAGTGGTTCCGGGACAGGGGGCGGAAGCTCTGGAAACACCATATATTTT
>TRBV19|.|TRBD1|15|TRBJ1-6
CASSGRTGWNSPLHF
TGTGCCAGTAGTGGCAGGACAGGGTGGAATTCACCCCTCCACTTT
>TRBV20-1|.|.|10|TRBJ2-3
CGAGRDTQYF
TGCGGAGCCGGTCGGGATACGCAGTATTTT
>TRBV27|.|TRBD1|17|TRBJ1-5
CASSLYGTGAPNQPQHF
TGTGCCAGCAGTTTATATGGGACAGGGGCACCCAATCAGCCCCAGCATTTT
>TRBV28|.|.|13|TRBJ2-7
CASSLTQSHPQYF
TGTGCCAGCAGTTTAACCCAGTCTCACCCCCAGTACTTC
>TRBV21-1|.|.|15|TRBJ2-7
CASSNETGRSYEQYF
TGTGCCAGCAGCAACGAAACAGGGCGCTCCTACGAGCAGTACTTC
>TRBV6-1|.|.|13|TRBJ2-7
CASSEIGGREQYF
TGTGCCAGCAGTGAAATCGGGGGTCGCGAGCAGTACTTC
>TRBV12-3/TRBV12-4|once|.|12|TRBJ2-7
CASSPGVGEQYF
TGTGCCAGCAGCCCCGGAGTGGGCGAGCAGTACTTC
>TRBV5-1|.|TRBD1|14|TRBJ1-2
CASSETGGWDGYTF
TGCGCCAGCAGCGAAACAGGGGGCTGGGATGGCTACACCTTC
>TRBV13|once|.|13|TRBJ1-1
CASSLEGRTEAFF
TGTGCCAGCAGCCTGGAGGGGAGGACTGAAGCTTTCTTT
>TRBV27|.|TRBD1|14|TRBJ2-1
CASSPGQTLDEQFF
TGTGCCAGCAGTCCGGGACAGACCCTCGATGAGCAGTTCTTC
>TRBV7-9|.|TRBD2|17|TRBJ2-5
CASSTPSGRPPQETQYF
TGTGCCAGCAGCACTCCTAGCGGGAGGCCGCCCCAAGAGACCCAGTACTTC
>TRBV10-3|few|.|10|TRBJ2-7
CAVCLYEQYF
TGTGCCGTATGTCTGTACGAGCAGTACTTC
>TRBV5-6|.|TRBD2|19|TRBJ2-1
CASIKRLAGTPSSYNEQFF
TGTGCCAGCATCAAGCGGCTAGCGGGAACCCCTAGCTCCTACAATGAGCAGTTCTTC
>TRBV9|.|.|15|TRBJ2-1
CASSSETGSYNEQFF
TGTGCCAGCAGCTCCGAGACAGGCTCCTACAATGAGCAGTTCTTC
>TRBV24-1|.|TRBD1|14|TRBJ2-1
CATGDRAAYNEQFF
TGTGCCACAGGGGACAGGGCAGCCTACAATGAGCAGTTCTTC
>TRBV7-7|.|TRBD1|14|TRBJ2-5
CASSSGQAEETQYF
TGTGCCAGCAGCTCGGGACAGGCGGAGGAGACCCAGTACTTC